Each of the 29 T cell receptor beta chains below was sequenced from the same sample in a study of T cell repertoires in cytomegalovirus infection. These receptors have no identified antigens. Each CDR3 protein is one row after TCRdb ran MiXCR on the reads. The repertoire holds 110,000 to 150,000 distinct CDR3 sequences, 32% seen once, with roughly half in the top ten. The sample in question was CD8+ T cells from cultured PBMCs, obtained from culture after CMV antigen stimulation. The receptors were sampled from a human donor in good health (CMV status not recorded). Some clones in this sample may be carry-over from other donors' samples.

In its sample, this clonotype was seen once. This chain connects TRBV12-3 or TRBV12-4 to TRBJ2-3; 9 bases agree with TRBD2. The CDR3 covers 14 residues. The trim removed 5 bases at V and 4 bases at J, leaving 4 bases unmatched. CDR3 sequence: CASSHSGGSDTQYF. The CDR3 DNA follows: TGTGCCAGCAGTCACAGCGGGGGGTCAGATACGCAGTATTTT.

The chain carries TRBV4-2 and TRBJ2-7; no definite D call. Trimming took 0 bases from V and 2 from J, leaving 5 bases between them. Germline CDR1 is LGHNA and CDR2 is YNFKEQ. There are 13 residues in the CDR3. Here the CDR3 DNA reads TGTGCCAGCAGCCAAGATGTACCCTACGAGCAGTACTTC. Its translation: CASSQDVPYEQYF.

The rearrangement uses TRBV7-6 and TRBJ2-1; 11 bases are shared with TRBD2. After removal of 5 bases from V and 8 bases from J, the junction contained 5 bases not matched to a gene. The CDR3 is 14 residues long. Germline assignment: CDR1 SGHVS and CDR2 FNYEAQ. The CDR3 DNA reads TGTGCCAGCAGCATTAGCGGGGGGGCGTATGAGCAGTTCTTC. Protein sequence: CASSISGGAYEQFF. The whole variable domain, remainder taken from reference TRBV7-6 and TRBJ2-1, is GAGVSQSPRYKVTKRGQDVALRCDPISGHVSLYWYRQALGQGPEFLTYFNYEAQQDKSGLPNDRFSAERPEGSISTLTIQRTEQRDSAMYRCASSISGGAYEQFFGPGTRLTVL.

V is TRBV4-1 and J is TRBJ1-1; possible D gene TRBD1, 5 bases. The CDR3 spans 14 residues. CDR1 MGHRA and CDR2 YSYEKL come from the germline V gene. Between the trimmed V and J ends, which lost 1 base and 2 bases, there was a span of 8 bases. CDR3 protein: CASSQVQGNTEAFF. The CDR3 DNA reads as TGCGCCAGCAGCCAAGTCCAGGGAAACACTGAAGCTTTCTTT.

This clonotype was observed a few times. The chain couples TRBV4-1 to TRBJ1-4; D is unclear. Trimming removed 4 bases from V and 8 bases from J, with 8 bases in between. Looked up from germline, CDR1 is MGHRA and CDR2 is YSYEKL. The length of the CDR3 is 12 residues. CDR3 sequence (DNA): TGCGCCAGCAGCCGGGAAACAGAAAAACTGTTTTTT. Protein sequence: CASSRETEKLFF.

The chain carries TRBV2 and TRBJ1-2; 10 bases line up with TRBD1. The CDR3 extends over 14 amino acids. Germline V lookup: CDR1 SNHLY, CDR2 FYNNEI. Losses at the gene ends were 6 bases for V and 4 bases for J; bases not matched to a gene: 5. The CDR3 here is CASSAGQGLYGYTF. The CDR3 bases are TGTGCCAGCAGCGCGGGACAGGGGCTCTATGGCTACACCTTC.

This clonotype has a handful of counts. The CDR3: CASSQYPTGLLHTEAFF. The CDR3 nucleotides read TGCGCCAGCAGCCAGTACCCGACGGGACTCCTACACACTGAAGCTTTCTTT. V and J are TRBV4-1 and TRBJ1-1, with a possible D match to TRBD1 (5 bases). The ends were cut back, 3 bases at V and 3 bases at J, with 20 bases in the middle. Germline lookup yields CDR1 MGHRA and CDR2 YSYEKL. CDR3 length: 17 residues.

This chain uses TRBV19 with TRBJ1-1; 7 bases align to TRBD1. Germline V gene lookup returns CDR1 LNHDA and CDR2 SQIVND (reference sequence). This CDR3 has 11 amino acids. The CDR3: CATGLNTEAFF. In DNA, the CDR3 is TGTGCGACAGGGCTGAACACTGAAGCTTTCTTT.

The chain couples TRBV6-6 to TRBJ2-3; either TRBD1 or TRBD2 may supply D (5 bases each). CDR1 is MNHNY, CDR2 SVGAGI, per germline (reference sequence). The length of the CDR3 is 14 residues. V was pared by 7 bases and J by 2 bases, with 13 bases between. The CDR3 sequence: CASTGTDSTDTQYF. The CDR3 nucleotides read TGTGCCAGCACAGGGACGGATTCCACAGATACGCAGTATTTT.

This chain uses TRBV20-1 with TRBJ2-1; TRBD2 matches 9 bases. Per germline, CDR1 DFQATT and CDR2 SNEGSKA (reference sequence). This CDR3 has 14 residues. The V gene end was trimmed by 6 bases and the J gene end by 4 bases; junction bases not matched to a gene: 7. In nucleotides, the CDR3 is TGCAGTGCCTTAGCGGGGGAGGGGTACAATGAGCAGTTCTTC. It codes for CSALAGEGYNEQFF.

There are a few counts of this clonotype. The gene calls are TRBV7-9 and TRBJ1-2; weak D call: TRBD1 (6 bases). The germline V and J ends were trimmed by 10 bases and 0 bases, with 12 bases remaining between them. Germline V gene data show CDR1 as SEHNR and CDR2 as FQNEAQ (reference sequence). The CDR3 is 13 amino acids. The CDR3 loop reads CAIRDIPNYGYTF. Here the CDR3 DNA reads TGTGCCATTCGGGACATACCTAACTATGGCTACACCTTC.

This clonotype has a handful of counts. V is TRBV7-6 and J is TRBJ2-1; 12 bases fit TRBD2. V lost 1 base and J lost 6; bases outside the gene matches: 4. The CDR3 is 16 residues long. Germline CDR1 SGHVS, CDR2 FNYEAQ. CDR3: CASSLVPSGGANEQFF. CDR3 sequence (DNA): TGTGCCAGCAGCTTAGTTCCTAGCGGGGGGGCCAATGAGCAGTTCTTC.

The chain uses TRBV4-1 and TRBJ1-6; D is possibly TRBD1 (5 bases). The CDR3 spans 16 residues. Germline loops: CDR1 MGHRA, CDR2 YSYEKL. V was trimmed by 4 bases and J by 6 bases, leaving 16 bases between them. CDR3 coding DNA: TGCGCCAGCAGCCCCACAGGAGACCCATTTAATTCACCCCTCCACTTT. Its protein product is CASSPTGDPFNSPLHF.

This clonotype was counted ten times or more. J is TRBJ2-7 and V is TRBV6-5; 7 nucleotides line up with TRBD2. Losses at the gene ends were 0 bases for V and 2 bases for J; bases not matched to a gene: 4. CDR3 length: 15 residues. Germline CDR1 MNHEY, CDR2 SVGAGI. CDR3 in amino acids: CASSYSKRGPYEQYF. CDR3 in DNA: TGTGCCAGCAGTTACTCTAAGCGGGGCCCCTACGAGCAGTACTTC.

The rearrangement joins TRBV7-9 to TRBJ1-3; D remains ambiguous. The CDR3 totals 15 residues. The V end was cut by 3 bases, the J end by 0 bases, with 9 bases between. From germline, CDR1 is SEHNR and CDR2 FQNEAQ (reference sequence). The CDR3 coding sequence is TGTGCCAGCAGCTTTGCAGTGCTCTCTGGAAACACCATATATTTT. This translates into CASSFAVLSGNTIYF.

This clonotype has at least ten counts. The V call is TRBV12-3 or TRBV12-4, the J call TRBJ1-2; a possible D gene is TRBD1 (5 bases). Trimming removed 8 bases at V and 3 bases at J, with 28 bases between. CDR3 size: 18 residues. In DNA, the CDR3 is TGTGCCAGCTCTTTAGGGGTCGAGGGCTCTTGGTTGGACTATGGCTACACCTTC. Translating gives CASSLGVEGSWLDYGYTF.

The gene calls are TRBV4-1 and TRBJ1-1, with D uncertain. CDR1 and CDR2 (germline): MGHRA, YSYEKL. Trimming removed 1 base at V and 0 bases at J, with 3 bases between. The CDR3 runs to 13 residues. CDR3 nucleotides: TGCGCCAGCAGCCAAGGGATGAACACTGAAGCTTTCTTT. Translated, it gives CASSQGMNTEAFF.

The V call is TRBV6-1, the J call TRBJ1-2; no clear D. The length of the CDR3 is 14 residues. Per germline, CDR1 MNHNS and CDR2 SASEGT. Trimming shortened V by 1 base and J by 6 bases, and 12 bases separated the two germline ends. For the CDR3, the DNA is TGTGCCAGCAGTGAAGTATGGGGTTTGGATGGCTACACCTTC. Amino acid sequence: CASSEVWGLDGYTF.

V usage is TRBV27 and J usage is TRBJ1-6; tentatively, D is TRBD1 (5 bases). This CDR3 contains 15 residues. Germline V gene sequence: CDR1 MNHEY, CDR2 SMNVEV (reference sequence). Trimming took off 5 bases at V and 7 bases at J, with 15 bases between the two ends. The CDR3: CASSARDSWNSPLHF. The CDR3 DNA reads TGTGCCAGCAGTGCCCGGGACTCTTGGAATTCACCCCTCCACTTT.

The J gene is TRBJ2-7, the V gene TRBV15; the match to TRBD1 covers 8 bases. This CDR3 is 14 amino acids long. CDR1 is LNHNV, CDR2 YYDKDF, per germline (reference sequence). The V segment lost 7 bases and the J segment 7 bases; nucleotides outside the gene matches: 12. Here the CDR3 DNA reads TGTGCCACCACCCCCGGGACAGGTTACCTTGAGCAGTACTTC. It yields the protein CATTPGTGYLEQYF.

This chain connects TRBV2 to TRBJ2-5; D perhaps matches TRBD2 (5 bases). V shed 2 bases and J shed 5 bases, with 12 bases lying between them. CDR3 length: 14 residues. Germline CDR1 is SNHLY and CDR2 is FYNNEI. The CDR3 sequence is CASSEWGVGETQYF. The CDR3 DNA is TGTGCCAGCAGTGAATGGGGAGTCGGGGAGACCCAGTACTTC.

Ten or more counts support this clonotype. For the CDR3, the DNA is TGTGCCAGCAGCTTAACGGCAGGGGGGCTAGCGGTTACTAGCACAGATACGCAGTATTTT. Translating it yields CASSLTAGGLAVTSTDTQYF. The gene calls are TRBV7-3 and TRBJ2-3, with D perhaps assigned TRBD1 or TRBD2 (7 bases each). Germline assignment: CDR1 SGHTA and CDR2 FQGTGA. The ends were cut back, 0 bases at V and 0 bases at J, with 22 bases in the middle. This CDR3 comprises 20 residues. The variable domain in full, completed from reference TRBV7-3 and TRBJ2-3, reads GAGVSQTPSNKVTEKGKYVELRCDPISGHTALYWYRQSLGQGPEFLIYFQGTGAADDSGLPNDRFFAVRPEGSVSTLKIQRTERGDSAVYLCASSLTAGGLAVTSTDTQYFGPGTRLTVL.

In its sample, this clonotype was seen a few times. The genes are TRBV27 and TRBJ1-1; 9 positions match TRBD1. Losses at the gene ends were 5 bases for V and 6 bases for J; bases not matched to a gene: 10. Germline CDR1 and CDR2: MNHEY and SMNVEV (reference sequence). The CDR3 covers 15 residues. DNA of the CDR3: TGTGCCAGCAGTCAAACAGGGGGCGCGTTCGCTGAAGCTTTCTTT. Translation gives CASSQTGGAFAEAFF.

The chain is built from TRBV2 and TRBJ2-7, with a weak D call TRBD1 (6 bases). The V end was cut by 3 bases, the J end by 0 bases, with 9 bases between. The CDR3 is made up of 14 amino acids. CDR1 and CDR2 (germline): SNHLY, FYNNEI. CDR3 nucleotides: TGTGCCAGCAGTGAGGACAGAAACTCCTACGAGCAGTACTTC. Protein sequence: CASSEDRNSYEQYF.

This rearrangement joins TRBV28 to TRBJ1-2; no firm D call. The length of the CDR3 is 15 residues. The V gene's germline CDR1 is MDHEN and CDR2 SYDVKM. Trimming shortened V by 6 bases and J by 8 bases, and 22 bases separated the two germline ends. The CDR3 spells CASSKARAPPRGYTF. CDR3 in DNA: TGTGCCAGCAGCAAGGCGAGGGCTCCTCCTCGGGGCTACACCTTC.

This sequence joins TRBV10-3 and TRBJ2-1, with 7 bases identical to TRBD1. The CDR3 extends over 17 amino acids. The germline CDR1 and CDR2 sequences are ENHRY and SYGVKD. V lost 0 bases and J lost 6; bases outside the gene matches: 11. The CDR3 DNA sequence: TGTGCCATCAGTGAGTCGCTCGGGGACAGATGGGGCAATGAGCAGTTCTTC. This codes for CAISESLGDRWGNEQFF.

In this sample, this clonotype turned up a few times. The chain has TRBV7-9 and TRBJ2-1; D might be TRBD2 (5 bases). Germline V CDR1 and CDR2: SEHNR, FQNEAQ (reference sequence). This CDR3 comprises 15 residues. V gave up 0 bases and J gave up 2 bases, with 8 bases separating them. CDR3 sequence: CASSLAPGAYNEQFF. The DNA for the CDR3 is TGTGCCAGCAGCTTAGCCCCCGGGGCCTACAATGAGCAGTTCTTC.

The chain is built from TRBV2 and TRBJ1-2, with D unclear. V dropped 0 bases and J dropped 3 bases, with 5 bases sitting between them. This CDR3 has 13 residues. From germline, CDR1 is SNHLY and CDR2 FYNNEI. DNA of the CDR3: TGTGCCAGCAGTGAAGCGCTGCACTATGGCTACACCTTC. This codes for CASSEALHYGYTF.

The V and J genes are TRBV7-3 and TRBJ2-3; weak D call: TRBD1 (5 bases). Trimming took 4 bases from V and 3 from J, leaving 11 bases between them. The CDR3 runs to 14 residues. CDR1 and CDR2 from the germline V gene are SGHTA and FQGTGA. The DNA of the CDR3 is TGTGCCAGCAGCTCACGGAAGGGGACAGATACGCAGTATTTT. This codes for CASSSRKGTDTQYF.